This TCR beta chain was recorded in a study of T-cell memory formation after mild COVID-19. Study as a whole: TCR clusters were largely donor specific.

General study results and limits: Researchers report contracting CD4+ clones mostly in CM and EM, with CD8+ clones in EMRA.

The TCR alpha and TCR beta cDNA libraries, bearing sample barcodes and UMIs, were generated by 5'RACE using constant-segment primers. One entry per CDR3 protein results from TCRdb running MiXCR on the 5' RACE reads. Of about 290,000 distinct CDR3 sequences in the sample, roughly 15% were seen once. This clonotype came up a few times. Its antigen remains unknown. The germline V and J ends were trimmed by 1 base and 6 bases, with 0 bases remaining between them. CDR1 LGHNA and CDR2 YNFKEQ come from the germline V gene. This CDR3 has 11 amino acids. The rearrangement joins TRBV4-2 to TRBJ2-2; D not resolved. The sequence derives from a man between 18 and 29 years old who had mild COVID-19 (a few samples of this study predate the infection). Cell type and time point are not known. The sequenced sample was PBMCs or a T cell subset sorted from them (not recorded which). In nucleotides, the CDR3 is TGTGCCAGCAGCCAAGCCGGGGAGCTGTTTTTT. Encoded protein: CASSQAGELFF.